These 24 T cell receptor beta chains were all obtained from the same sample, sequenced in a study of blood T cell repertoires in COVID-19. Only in-frame clones appear in the TCRdb table, and some are missing; sequencing was by immunoSEQ multiplex PCR. This table has 220,000 or so clones, 60% to 85% appearing once. Sample: peripheral blood. These receptors all stem from a woman in her 70s with acute or convalescent COVID-19.

The genes are TRBV4-2 and TRBJ2-2; 10 nucleotides agree with TRBD2. With V trimmed by 0 bases and J by 6 bases, 7 bases remained unmatched. Germline CDR1 and CDR2: LGHNA and YNFKEQ. The CDR3 runs to 17 residues. CDR3 in DNA: TGTGCCAGCAGCCAAGATATGGGAGCGGGAGGGGCCGGGGAGCTGTTTTTT. It encodes CASSQDMGAGGAGELFF.

V is TRBV9 and J is TRBJ2-5; the match to TRBD1 covers 10 bases. Trimming took 4 bases from V and 9 from J; bases not matched to a gene: 15. The CDR3 has 16 amino acids. Per the germline V gene, CDR1 is SGDLS and CDR2 is YYNGEE. The CDR3, as DNA: TGTGCCAGCAGCCCAACCGGGACAGGGGATCTCCGGGCCCAGTACTTC. Translated: CASSPTGTGDLRAQYF.

V is TRBV9 and J is TRBJ2-1; TRBD2 matches 12 bases. With V trimmed by 0 bases and J by 0 bases, 10 bases remained unmatched. The CDR3 consists of 20 residues. CDR1 is SGDLS and CDR2 is YYNGEE in the germline V gene. CDR3 sequence: CASSVDPTSGRLSSYNEQFF. CDR3 DNA: TGTGCCAGCAGCGTAGACCCCACTAGCGGGAGGCTCAGCTCCTACAATGAGCAGTTCTTC. The full variable domain, its missing parts supplied by reference TRBV9 and TRBJ2-1, is DSGVTQTPKHLITATGQRVTLRCSPRSGDLSVYWYQQSLDQGLQFLIQYYNGEERAKGNILERFSAQQFPDLHSELNLSSLELGDSALYFCASSVDPTSGRLSSYNEQFFGPGTRLTVL.

The chain has TRBV28 and TRBJ2-5; TRBD1 aligns across 8 bases. CDR1 is MDHEN, CDR2 SYDVKM, per germline. Losses at the gene ends were 5 bases for V and 4 bases for J; bases not matched to a gene: 9. This CDR3 spans 15 amino acids. The CDR3 DNA sequence: TGTGCCAGCAGTCCTGACAGGGGAGTAAGAGAGACCCAGTACTTC. This translates into CASSPDRGVRETQYF.

The CDR3 spells CASSPRGGRAGEQYF. Here the CDR3 DNA reads TGTGCCAGCTCCCCGCGGGGCGGGAGGGCCGGCGAGCAGTACTTC. The genes are TRBV28 and TRBJ2-7; the match to TRBD2 covers 9 bases. The trim removed 8 bases at V and 6 bases at J, leaving 14 bases unmatched. CDR1 and CDR2 (germline): MDHEN, SYDVKM. The CDR3 covers 15 residues.

The V gene is TRBV2, the J gene TRBJ1-5; D is perhaps TRBD1 (5 bases). This CDR3 has 15 residues. CDR1 and CDR2 from the germline V gene are SNHLY and FYNNEI. The ends were cut back, 3 bases at V and 4 bases at J, with 13 bases in the middle. DNA for the CDR3: TGTGCCAGCAGTGACGACCTCGACAGAAATCAGCCCCAGCATTTT. This sequence encodes CASSDDLDRNQPQHF.

The chain uses TRBV2 and TRBJ2-7; D perhaps matches TRBD1 (6 bases). V was shortened by 10 bases and J by 4 bases, with 20 bases between the two germline ends. This CDR3 region has 14 residues. Per the germline V gene, CDR1 is SNHLY and CDR2 is FYNNEI. The CDR3 region is CATRVAGDPYEQYF. In nucleotides, the CDR3 is TGTGCCACGAGGGTCGCAGGGGACCCATACGAGCAGTACTTC.

This clone turned up a few times. V gene TRBV30 combines with J gene TRBJ1-2; 9 bases agree with TRBD1. Per germline, CDR1 GTSNPN and CDR2 SVGIG (reference sequence). The CDR3 is 17 amino acids. V trimming: 1 base; J trimming: 5 bases; junction bases outside the gene matches: 14. The CDR3: CAWSETSGTGFAYGYTF. The DNA of the CDR3 is TGTGCCTGGAGTGAAACCTCCGGGACAGGGTTTGCATATGGCTACACCTTC.

This clone has just one count. The J gene is TRBJ2-2, the V gene TRBV7-2; 8 bases map to TRBD1. Unmatched junction bases numbered 3, after V lost 2 bases and J lost 7 bases. This CDR3 comprises 14 residues. The germline V gene encodes CDR1 SGHTA and CDR2 FQGNSA. The CDR3 nucleotides are TGTGCCAGCAGCTTACAGGGGGCCGGCGGGGAGCTGTTTTTT. This translates into CASSLQGAGGELFF. Drawing the rest from reference TRBV7-2 and TRBJ2-2, the complete variable domain is GAGVSQSPSNKVTEKGKDVELRCDPISGHTALYWYRQSLGQGLEFLIYFQGNSAPDKSGLPSDRFSAERTGGSVSTLTIQRTQQEDSAVYLCASSLQGAGGELFFGEGSRLTVL.

The rearrangement joins TRBV11-2 to TRBJ2-2; 10 bases are a match to TRBD2. V dropped 4 bases and J dropped 5; count of bases not matched to a gene: 4. There are 15 residues in the CDR3. Germline V gene lookup returns CDR1 SGHAT and CDR2 FQNNGV. Written as DNA, the CDR3 is TGTGCCAGCAGCTCTAGCGGGAGCGGTACCGGGGAGCTGTTTTTT. The encoded protein is CASSSSGSGTGELFF. Full variable domain (outside the CDR3, taken from reference TRBV11-2 and TRBJ2-2): EAGVAQSPRYKIIEKRQSVAFWCNPISGHATLYWYQQILGQGPKLLIQFQNNGVVDDSQLPKDRFSAERLKGVDSTLKIQPAKLEDSAVYLCASSSSGSGTGELFFGEGSRLTVL.

V usage is TRBV13 and J usage is TRBJ2-6; D may be TRBD1 (5 bases). V dropped 1 base and J dropped 4 bases, with 8 bases sitting between them. The CDR3 sequence is 15 residues long. Per germline, CDR1 PRHDT and CDR2 FYEKMQ (reference sequence). CDR3 in amino acids: CASSLEGAGANVLTF. The DNA for the CDR3 is TGTGCCAGCAGCTTAGAAGGGGCCGGGGCCAACGTCCTGACTTTC.

This rearrangement joins TRBV4-2 to TRBJ2-6, with D possibly being TRBD1 (5 bases). The V end was cut by 2 bases, the J end by 1 base, with 9 bases between. Germline assignment: CDR1 LGHNA and CDR2 YNFKEQ. The CDR3 runs to 16 residues. The CDR3 here is CASSQLQESGANVLTF. For the CDR3, the DNA is TGTGCCAGCAGCCAATTACAGGAGTCTGGGGCCAACGTCCTGACTTTC.

The rearrangement joins TRBV5-1 to TRBJ1-1; no clear D. Trimming took off 0 bases at V and 5 bases at J, with 17 bases between the two ends. Germline CDR1 SGHRS, CDR2 YFSETQ. CDR3 size: 16 residues. The CDR3 DNA sequence: TGCGCCAGCAGCTTGGAAGGCAGTCAGATCGGGACTGAAGCTTTCTTT. Translated: CASSLEGSQIGTEAFF. The complete variable domain, with remaining parts taken from reference TRBV5-1 and TRBJ1-1, reads KAGVTQTPRYLIKTRGQQVTLSCSPISGHRSVSWYQQTPGQGLQFLFEYFSETQRNKGNFPGRFSGRQFSNSRSEMNVSTLELGDSALYLCASSLEGSQIGTEAFFGQGTRLTVV.

The genes are TRBV9 and TRBJ2-1, with TRBD2 identical over 11 bases. Unmatched junction bases numbered 18, after V lost 4 bases and J lost 0 bases. The CDR3 has 21 residues. CDR1 and CDR2 from the germline V gene are SGDLS and YYNGEE. CDR3 coding DNA: TGTGCCAGCAGCCCCCGGACTAGCGGGCTCGTCGTTAGGAGCTCCTACAATGAGCAGTTCTTC. It encodes CASSPRTSGLVVRSSYNEQFF.

The V and J genes are TRBV5-6 and TRBJ1-6, with 10 bases identical to TRBD1. CDR1 SGHDT and CDR2 YYEEEE come from the germline V gene. The CDR3 length is 16 residues. Unmatched junction bases numbered 7, after V lost 3 bases and J lost 7 bases. CDR3 bases: TGTGCCAGCAGCTCCTTCCCGGGACAGGGGAATTCACCCCTCCACTTT. This translates into CASSSFPGQGNSPLHF.

This clone was seen a handful of times. This chain joins TRBV2 and TRBJ1-1; 7 bases agree with TRBD1. V trimming: 3 bases; J trimming: 8 bases; junction bases outside the gene matches: 9. CDR1 is SNHLY and CDR2 is FYNNEI in the germline V gene. The CDR3 totals 14 residues. This CDR3 is CASSDDRDWSEAFF. In DNA form, the CDR3 reads TGTGCCAGCAGTGATGACAGGGACTGGTCGGAAGCTTTCTTT.

Here the CDR3 reads CASRAVLGGYGYTF. The CDR3 nucleotides are TGTGCCAGCAGGGCCGTCCTGGGAGGCTATGGCTACACCTTC. This chain uses TRBV28 with TRBJ1-2; D is ambiguous. The CDR3 is made up of 14 amino acids. V was shortened by 6 bases and J by 4 bases, with 15 bases between the two germline ends. Germline V gene sequence: CDR1 MDHEN, CDR2 SYDVKM.

The V gene is TRBV30, the J gene TRBJ2-2; D is uncertain. The CDR3 covers 11 residues. The V gene's germline CDR1 is GTSNPN and CDR2 SVGIG (reference sequence). Trimming stripped 5 bases from V and 3 bases from J, with 4 bases between. CDR3 sequence (DNA): TGTGCCTGGCCTGACACCGGGGAGCTGTTTTTT. Translation gives CAWPDTGELFF.

V usage is TRBV5-1 and J usage is TRBJ2-1, with D possibly being TRBD2 (6 bases). With 0 bases removed from V and 6 bases from J, the gap between germline ends came to 19 bases. The length of the CDR3 is 17 residues. CDR1 SGHRS and CDR2 YFSETQ come from the germline V gene. Here the CDR3 DNA reads TGCGCCAGCAGCTTGGCACTAGCTCGGAGGGCTCGCAATGAGCAGTTCTTC. This encodes CASSLALARRARNEQFF.

In its sample, this clone was seen a few times. J is TRBJ1-5 and V is TRBV18, with D possibly matching TRBD1 (5 bases). Trimming cost V 5 bases and J 5 bases, with 22 bases left between them. Per the germline V gene, CDR1 is KGHSH and CDR2 is LQKENI. The CDR3 runs 17 residues. CDR3 nucleotides: TGTGCCAGCTCAGAACCCACCGGGGGGGTGAAAGATCAGCCCCAGCATTTT. Translating gives CASSEPTGGVKDQPQHF. The variable domain in full, completed from reference TRBV18 and TRBJ1-5, reads NAGVMQNPRHLVRRRGQEARLRCSPMKGHSHVYWYRQLPEEGLKFMVYLQKENIIDESGMPKERFSAEFPKEGPSILRIQQVVRGDSAAYFCASSEPTGGVKDQPQHFGDGTRLSIL.

This chain links TRBV7-2 with TRBJ2-5; D is unclear. The ends were cut back, 5 bases at V and 5 bases at J, with 9 bases in the middle. Germline CDR1 and CDR2: SGHTA and FQGNSA. The CDR3 runs to 12 residues. Written as DNA, the CDR3 is TGTGCCAGCAGCCCCGATCGGGAGACCCAGTACTTC. Its protein is CASSPDRETQYF.

The J gene is TRBJ2-3, the V gene TRBV5-1; the match to TRBD2 covers 12 bases. Germline V gives CDR1 SGHRS, CDR2 YFSETQ. V lost 1 base, J lost 4 bases, and 22 bases stayed unmatched. The CDR3 consists of 22 residues. CDR3 sequence: CASSLTTPRLAGGPRDPDTQYF. CDR3 nucleotide sequence: TGCGCCAGCAGCTTGACCACCCCCAGGCTAGCGGGAGGGCCAAGGGATCCAGATACGCAGTATTTT. The full variable domain, its missing parts supplied by reference TRBV5-1 and TRBJ2-3, is KAGVTQTPRYLIKTRGQQVTLSCSPISGHRSVSWYQQTPGQGLQFLFEYFSETQRNKGNFPGRFSGRQFSNSRSEMNVSTLELGDSALYLCASSLTTPRLAGGPRDPDTQYFGPGTRLTVL.

Here the CDR3 DNA reads TGTGCCTGGAGTCGCGGGCAAGATCAGCCCCAGCATTTT. Amino acids: CAWSRGQDQPQHF. The chain joins TRBV30 to TRBJ1-5, with no clear D. The V gene lost 2 bases and the J gene lost 5 bases, with 10 bases spanning the gap. CDR3 size: 13 residues. Germline CDR1 and CDR2: GTSNPN and SVGIG (reference sequence).

This clone was found a few times. The V and J genes are TRBV7-8 and TRBJ2-5; 7 bases map to TRBD2. Per the germline V gene, CDR1 is SGHVS and CDR2 is FQNEAQ. The CDR3 runs 13 residues. The ends lost 11 bases at V and 1 base at J; junction bases unmatched: 7. CDR3 sequence (DNA): TGTGCCGCAGCGGGGCTTTTCCAAGAGACCCAGTACTTC. The encoded protein is CAAAGLFQETQYF.